The following is a T cell receptor (beta chain) sequence with its context. What it recognizes is unknown. The data stem from a study of chemoradiotherapy in HPV16-positive cancers. As for the study in general: Functional T-cell assays on a couple of HPV16-positive patients' cells defined candidate HPV-specific clones and common TCR motifs. Whole-study findings and limits: Candidate HPV-specific clones and E7-related TCR motifs grew in tumor during treatment. HPV-specific T cells were functionally defined from only two HPV16-positive patients.

Libraries were prepared by immunoSEQ multiplex PCR; TCRdb keeps only in-frame clonotypes and omits some of them. The sample lists almost 3,000 clones, roughly 90% occurring once. Losses at the gene ends were 7 bases for V and 0 bases for J; bases not matched to a gene: 15. The CDR3 consists of 19 residues. Germline-derived CDR1 and CDR2 are MNHEY and SMNVEV (reference sequence). This clonotype originated in a human donor with HPV-associated anogenital cancer. This specimen was tumor tissue, taken from a patient who underwent chemoradiotherapy. The rearrangement joins TRBV27 to TRBJ2-1; 10 nucleotides align to TRBD2. This chain's CDR3 is CASIPSPLAGVSSYNEQFF. In DNA, the CDR3 is TGTGCCAGCATCCCCTCGCCGCTAGCGGGAGTTAGCTCCTACAATGAGCAGTTCTTC.